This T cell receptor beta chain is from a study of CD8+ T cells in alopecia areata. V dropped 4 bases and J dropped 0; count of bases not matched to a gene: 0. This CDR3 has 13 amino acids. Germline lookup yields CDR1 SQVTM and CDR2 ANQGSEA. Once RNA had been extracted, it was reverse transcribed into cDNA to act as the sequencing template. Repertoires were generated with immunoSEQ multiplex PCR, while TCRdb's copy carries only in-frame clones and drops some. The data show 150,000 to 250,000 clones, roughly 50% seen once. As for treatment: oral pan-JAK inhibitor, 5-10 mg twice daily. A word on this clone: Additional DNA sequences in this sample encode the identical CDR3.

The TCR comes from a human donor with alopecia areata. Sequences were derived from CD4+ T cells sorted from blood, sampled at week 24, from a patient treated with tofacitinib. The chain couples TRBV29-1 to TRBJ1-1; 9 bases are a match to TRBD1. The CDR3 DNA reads TGCAGCGTTGGACAGGGGGTGAACACTGAAGCTTTCTTT. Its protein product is CSVGQGVNTEAFF.